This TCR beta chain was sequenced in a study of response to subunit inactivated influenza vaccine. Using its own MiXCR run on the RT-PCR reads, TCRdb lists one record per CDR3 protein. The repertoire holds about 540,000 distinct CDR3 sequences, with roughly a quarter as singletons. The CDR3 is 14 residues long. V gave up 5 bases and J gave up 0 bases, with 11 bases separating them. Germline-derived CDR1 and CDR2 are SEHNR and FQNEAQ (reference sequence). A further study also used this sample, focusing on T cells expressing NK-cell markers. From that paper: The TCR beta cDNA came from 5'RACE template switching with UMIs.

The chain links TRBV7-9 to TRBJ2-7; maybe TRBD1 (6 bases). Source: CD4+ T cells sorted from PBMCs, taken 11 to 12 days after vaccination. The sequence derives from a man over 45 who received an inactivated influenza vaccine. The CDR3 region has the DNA TGTGCCAGCAGCATCGACAGGCTCTCCTACGAGCAGTACTTC. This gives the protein CASSIDRLSYEQYF.